One sample yielded the 6 T cell receptor beta chains listed below, sequenced in a study of blood T cell repertoires in COVID-19. Libraries were prepared by immunoSEQ multiplex PCR; TCRdb keeps only in-frame clonotypes and omits some of them. The sample carries 110,000 to 150,000 clones, about 89% recorded once. Input material: peripheral blood. The receptors originated from a man between 60 and 70 years old with active or convalescent COVID-19.

The chain uses TRBV7-2 and TRBJ2-2, with 8 bases lining up with TRBD1. The CDR3 contains 15 residues. The germline gives CDR1 SGHTA, CDR2 FQGNSA. Trimming removed 6 bases from V and 8 bases from J; junction bases left unmatched: 11. CDR3 nucleotides: TGTGCCAGCAGTTTCCGACAGGGGATGGCGGGGGAGCTGTTTTTT. Encoded protein: CASSFRQGMAGELFF. Filled out from reference TRBV7-2 and TRBJ2-2, the complete variable domain reads GAGVSQSPSNKVTEKGKDVELRCDPISGHTALYWYRQSLGQGLEFLIYFQGNSAPDKSGLPSDRFSAERTGGSVSTLTIQRTQQEDSAVYLCASSFRQGMAGELFFGEGSRLTVL.

The chain employs TRBV7-2 and TRBJ2-1; possible D gene TRBD2, 7 bases. Germline CDR1 SGHTA, CDR2 FQGNSA. The CDR3 sequence is 15 residues long. Trimming shortened V by 4 bases and J by 5 bases, and 15 bases separated the two germline ends. DNA of the CDR3: TGTGCCAGCAGCTCCCGGGGGCTAGCGGACAATGAGCAGTTCTTC. Amino acid sequence: CASSSRGLADNEQFF.

V gene TRBV7-9 combines with J gene TRBJ1-1; no clear D gene. From germline, CDR1 is SEHNR and CDR2 FQNEAQ (reference sequence). This CDR3 contains 14 residues. The germline V and J ends were trimmed by 5 bases and 2 bases, with 12 bases remaining between them. CDR3 bases: TGTGCCAGCAGCCCCGAGGTGGCTAACACTGAAGCTTTCTTT. It is translated as CASSPEVANTEAFF.

The chain is built from TRBV7-9 and TRBJ1-2, with D possibly TRBD1 on 6 matching bases. This CDR3 comprises 14 residues. CDR1 is SEHNR, CDR2 FQNEAQ, per germline (reference sequence). Trimming cost V 1 base and J 0 bases, with 6 bases left between them. CDR3 loop: CASSLGTANYGYTF. In DNA, the CDR3 is TGTGCCAGCAGCTTAGGGACAGCTAACTATGGCTACACCTTC. Variable domain in full (rest from reference TRBV7-9 and TRBJ1-2): DTGVSQNPRHKITKRGQNVTFRCDPISEHNRLYWYRQTLGQGPEFLTYFQNEAQLEKSRLLSDRFSAERPKGSFSTLEIQRTEQGDSAMYLCASSLGTANYGYTFGSGTRLTVV.

This sequence joins TRBV3-1 (or the pseudogene TRBV3-2) and TRBJ1-2; 7 bases line up with TRBD1. The CDR3 totals 16 residues. CDR1 and CDR2 (germline): LGHDT, YNNKEL (reference sequence). Trimming at V came to 0 bases and at J to 6 bases, leaving 10 bases not matched to a gene. This chain's CDR3 is CASSQEDRRGMNGYTF. In nucleotides, the CDR3 is TGTGCCAGCAGCCAAGAAGACCGCAGGGGGATGAATGGCTACACCTTC.

V is TRBV6-5 and J is TRBJ1-4; tentatively, D is TRBD1 (6 bases). The ends were cut back, 7 bases at V and 5 bases at J, with 11 bases in the middle. The CDR3 length is 13 residues. CDR1 is MNHEY and CDR2 is SVGAGI in the germline V gene. CDR3 DNA sequence: TGTGCCAGCAAAGGGACAAAGAATGAAAAACTGTTTTTT. Translating gives CASKGTKNEKLFF.